Following are 27 T cell receptor beta chains from one sample sequenced in a study of blood T cell repertoires in COVID-19. The table came from immunoSEQ multiplex PCR; TCRdb's copy has only in-frame clones and leaves some out. The sample includes about 11,000 clones, 90% seen only once; the top ten take about 9.4%. Material for sequencing was peripheral blood. All receptors derive from a human donor in a cohort sampled during active COVID-19.

The chain carries TRBV7-9 and TRBJ1-2, with D uncertain. V lost 8 bases and J lost 2, with 12 bases in between. CDR1 and CDR2 (germline): SEHNR, FQNEAQ (reference sequence). CDR3 size: 13 residues. The CDR3 region is CASSLTANYGYTF. DNA for the CDR3: TGTGCCAGCTCTCTAACAGCCAACTATGGCTACACCTTC.

The CDR3 sequence: CSASRGGVPEAFF. The CDR3 nucleotides are TGCAGTGCTAGTCGTGGGGGCGTTCCTGAAGCTTTCTTT. The genes are TRBV20-1 and TRBJ1-1; D perhaps matches TRBD1 (6 bases). Germline V lookup: CDR1 DFQATT, CDR2 SNEGSKA (reference sequence). This CDR3 is built from 13 residues. With 3 bases removed from V and 6 bases from J, the gap between germline ends came to 14 bases.

The chain joins TRBV15 to TRBJ2-1, with 11 bases aligning to TRBD2. Germline V lookup: CDR1 LNHNV, CDR2 YYDKDF (reference sequence). This CDR3 has 15 residues. Unmatched junction bases numbered 1, after V lost 1 base and J lost 5 bases. CDR3 DNA: TGTGCCACCAGCAGAGCTAGCGGGGGGAACAATGAGCAGTTCTTC. Its protein product is CATSRASGGNNEQFF.

The rearrangement uses TRBV10-3 and TRBJ2-7; 14 positions match TRBD2. The germline gives CDR1 ENHRY, CDR2 SYGVKD. Unmatched junction bases numbered 9, after V lost 0 bases and J lost 2 bases. This CDR3 comprises 19 residues. The CDR3 coding sequence is TGTGCCATCAGTGAGTCGTCTCGGGGACTAGCGGGAGCCGCCTACGAGCAGTACTTC. Residues: CAISESSRGLAGAAYEQYF.

CDR3 bases: TGTGCCAGCTCACCGCCTAGCGGGGGGATAAACGAGCAGTTCTTC. Translation: CASSPPSGGINEQFF. The V gene is TRBV18, the J gene TRBJ2-1; 11 bases are shared with TRBD2. This CDR3 is built from 15 residues. V dropped 3 bases and J dropped 10; count of bases not matched to a gene: 8. Per germline, CDR1 KGHSH and CDR2 LQKENI.

CDR3 coding DNA: TGCGCCAGCAGCCAAGATCCAACCAGGACTAGCGGGGGGAACTACAATGAGCAGTTCTTC. Encoded protein: CASSQDPTRTSGGNYNEQFF. The chain joins TRBV4-1 to TRBJ2-1; 14 bases are shared with TRBD2. The ends lost 0 bases at V and 3 bases at J; junction bases unmatched: 10. Per the germline V gene, CDR1 is MGHRA and CDR2 is YSYEKL. The CDR3 runs to 20 residues.

J is TRBJ1-3 and V is TRBV18; possibly TRBD1 for D (6 bases). The CDR3 has 16 residues. Looked up from germline, CDR1 is KGHSH and CDR2 is LQKENI. Trimming cost V 3 bases and J 0 bases, with 12 bases left between them. In nucleotides, the CDR3 is TGTGCCAGCTCACCCAGCAGGGGCCTCTCTGGAAACACCATATATTTT. Translating it yields CASSPSRGLSGNTIYF. Based on the CDR3 plus reference TRBV18 and TRBJ1-3, the full variable domain is NAGVMQNPRHLVRRRGQEARLRCSPMKGHSHVYWYRQLPEEGLKFMVYLQKENIIDESGMPKERFSAEFPKEGPSILRIQQVVRGDSAAYFCASSPSRGLSGNTIYFGEGSWLTVV.

The chain has TRBV7-9 and TRBJ1-1; 7 bases align to TRBD1. The CDR3 has 15 amino acids. CDR1 and CDR2 (germline): SEHNR, FQNEAQ (reference sequence). V shed 11 bases, J shed 5 bases, and the junction held 17 bases outside the gene matches. The CDR3 bases are TGTGCCGGCTACAAGACAGGGCAAGGTGGGACTGAAGCTTTCTTT. This codes for CAGYKTGQGGTEAFF.

The CDR3 DNA is TGCGCCAGCAGCTTGGGACAGGGGGCCCGGAACACTGAAGCTTTCTTT. This sequence encodes CASSLGQGARNTEAFF. The chain is built from TRBV5-1 and TRBJ1-1, with TRBD1 identical over 10 bases. Germline V gives CDR1 SGHRS, CDR2 YFSETQ. Losses at the gene ends were 0 bases for V and 1 base for J; bases not matched to a gene: 3. The CDR3 is 16 residues long. Complete variable domain (other parts from reference TRBV5-1 and TRBJ1-1): KAGVTQTPRYLIKTRGQQVTLSCSPISGHRSVSWYQQTPGQGLQFLFEYFSETQRNKGNFPGRFSGRQFSNSRSEMNVSTLELGDSALYLCASSLGQGARNTEAFFGQGTRLTVV.

This chain uses TRBV6-5 with TRBJ2-7; 7 bases line up with TRBD2. V lost 4 bases, J lost 7 bases, and 1 base stayed unmatched. The CDR3 sequence is 11 residues long. CDR1 MNHEY and CDR2 SVGAGI come from the germline V gene. DNA for the CDR3: TGTGCCAGCAGTTGGGGGGGGGAGCAGTACTTC. Residues: CASSWGGEQYF.

The chain combines TRBV14 with TRBJ1-6; 9 bases line up with TRBD1. J was trimmed by 8 bases and V by 4 bases; bases with no gene match: 6. Germline CDR1 SGHDN, CDR2 FVKESK. The CDR3 is 15 residues long. The CDR3 here is CASSPPGQGDSPLHF. The CDR3 region has the DNA TGTGCCAGCAGCCCTCCGGGACAGGGCGATTCACCCCTCCACTTT.

This clone was counted a single time. The rearrangement uses TRBV9 and TRBJ1-1; possibly TRBD1 for D (6 bases). This CDR3 comprises 15 residues. V was shortened by 0 bases and J by 8 bases, with 17 bases between the two germline ends. Germline V lookup: CDR1 SGDLS, CDR2 YYNGEE. The CDR3 loop reads CASSVAEGGLGEAFF. DNA of the CDR3: TGTGCCAGCAGCGTAGCTGAGGGGGGGCTAGGGGAAGCTTTCTTT.

The chain couples TRBV18 to TRBJ2-2; D remains unclear. This CDR3 has 14 amino acids. In germline, CDR1 is KGHSH, CDR2 LQKENI. The V and J ends lost 2 bases and 2 bases respectively, with 6 bases between them. CDR3 DNA sequence: TGTGCCAGCTCACCATCACTAAACACCGGGGAGCTGTTTTTT. Translated: CASSPSLNTGELFF. The entire variable domain, with the rest obtained from reference TRBV18 and TRBJ2-2, is as follows: NAGVMQNPRHLVRRRGQEARLRCSPMKGHSHVYWYRQLPEEGLKFMVYLQKENIIDESGMPKERFSAEFPKEGPSILRIQQVVRGDSAAYFCASSPSLNTGELFFGEGSRLTVL.

The chain couples TRBV11-2 to TRBJ1-2, with 11 nucleotides matching TRBD1. The CDR3 has 14 residues. CDR1 and CDR2 (germline): SGHAT, FQNNGV. J gave up 5 bases and V 5 bases, and 4 bases lay outside the gene matches. In nucleotides, the CDR3 is TGTGCCAGCAGCCGGGGACAGGGGGGATATGGCTACACCTTC. It translates to CASSRGQGGYGYTF.

This clone was observed a single time. V usage is TRBV6-5 and J usage is TRBJ2-7; 9 positions match TRBD1. The CDR3 loop spans 15 amino acids. The V gene end was trimmed by 5 bases and the J gene end by 5 bases; junction bases not matched to a gene: 10. In germline, CDR1 is MNHEY, CDR2 SVGAGI. The CDR3 reads CASSRSGTGMNEQYF. CDR3 bases: TGTGCCAGCAGTCGTTCCGGGACAGGGATGAACGAGCAGTACTTC.

The chain uses TRBV18 and TRBJ1-1; tentative D call: TRBD1 (5 bases). The CDR3 runs 13 residues. Deletions cut 6 bases from V and 3 bases from J, with 11 bases between. CDR1 KGHSH and CDR2 LQKENI come from the germline V gene. CDR3 residues: CASSRARDTEAFF. CDR3 sequence (DNA): TGTGCCAGCTCCCGCGCCAGGGACACTGAAGCTTTCTTT.

V gene TRBV13 combines with J gene TRBJ2-5, with 7 bases aligning to TRBD2. V lost 0 bases, J lost 4 bases, and 2 bases stayed unmatched. Germline CDR1 PRHDT, CDR2 FYEKMQ (reference sequence). The CDR3 consists of 14 residues. CDR3 coding DNA: TGTGCCAGCAGCTTAGGCCCTAGCGGAGAGACCCAGTACTTC. It translates to CASSLGPSGETQYF.

The chain couples TRBV5-1 to TRBJ2-7; TRBD2 might be the D (6 bases). The CDR3 has 15 amino acids. CDR1 SGHRS and CDR2 YFSETQ come from the germline V gene. Deletions cut 2 bases from V and 5 bases from J, with 17 bases between. CDR3 coding DNA: TGCGCCAGCAGCTTATTCACCGGGACTGGAGACGAGCAGTACTTC. This codes for CASSLFTGTGDEQYF.

The chain carries TRBV10-3 and TRBJ2-5; perhaps TRBD1 as D (6 bases). Deletions cut 10 bases from V and 3 bases from J, with 21 bases between. Germline V gene lookup returns CDR1 ENHRY and CDR2 SYGVKD. This CDR3 has 15 amino acids. In DNA, the CDR3 is TGTGCCACCGCCCAGGGGCCAGGTTTTGAAGAGACCCAGTACTTC. Translation gives CATAQGPGFEETQYF.

The chain uses TRBV7-2 and TRBJ1-2; D is perhaps TRBD1 (5 bases). Trimming shortened V by 2 bases and J by 4 bases, and 8 bases separated the two germline ends. Germline assignment: CDR1 SGHTA and CDR2 FQGNSA. The CDR3 consists of 13 residues. CDR3 loop: CASSLQGPYGYTF. The CDR3 bases are TGTGCCAGCAGCTTACAGGGCCCCTATGGCTACACCTTC.

This clone has only one observation. The genes are TRBV5-4 and TRBJ1-1; 7 bases match TRBD1. This CDR3 has 16 amino acids. J lost 0 bases, V lost 5 bases, and 10 bases had no gene match. Germline CDR1 and CDR2: SGHNT and YYREEE (reference sequence). The CDR3, as DNA: TGTGCCAGCAGGCCGGCCCGGGGACAGTTGAACACTGAAGCTTTCTTT. This codes for CASRPARGQLNTEAFF.

CDR3 region: CASSYSNSYNSPLHF. The CDR3 nucleotides are TGTGCCAGCAGTTACTCCAACTCCTATAATTCACCCCTCCACTTT. The chain joins TRBV6-5 to TRBJ1-6; D unclear. V was cut by 0 bases and J by 0 bases, with 3 bases left in between. This CDR3 comprises 15 residues. Per the germline V gene, CDR1 is MNHEY and CDR2 is SVGAGI.

The chain carries TRBV7-6 and TRBJ2-2, with D uncertain. The CDR3 contains 14 residues. CDR1 SGHVS and CDR2 FNYEAQ come from the germline V gene. The germline V and J ends were trimmed by 2 bases and 3 bases, with 7 bases remaining between them. Written as DNA, the CDR3 is TGTGCCAGCAGCTTAATAGCCCACACCGGGGAGCTGTTTTTT. Translating gives CASSLIAHTGELFF.

V and J are TRBV6-5 and TRBJ1-2; TRBD1 is a possible D gene (5 bases). The CDR3 is 13 residues long. V dropped 7 bases and J dropped 4 bases, with 13 bases sitting between them. Germline V gene data show CDR1 as MNHEY and CDR2 as SVGAGI. CDR3 amino acids: CASTRPGPYGYTF. DNA for the CDR3: TGTGCCAGCACTAGGCCAGGGCCCTATGGCTACACCTTC.

This clone was found once. The chain joins TRBV6-1 to TRBJ1-6; 8 bases are a match to TRBD1. The V segment lost 1 base and the J segment 7 bases; nucleotides outside the gene matches: 6. The length of the CDR3 is 16 residues. CDR1 and CDR2 (germline): MNHNS, SASEGT. CDR3 amino acids: CASSEGQGRTNSPLHF. CDR3 sequence (DNA): TGTGCCAGCAGTGAAGGACAGGGGAGAACCAATTCACCCCTCCACTTT.

This sequence joins TRBV5-1 and TRBJ1-2, with D uncertain. The V and J ends lost 1 base and 8 bases respectively, with 18 bases between them. Looked up from germline, CDR1 is SGHRS and CDR2 is YFSETQ. The CDR3 contains 15 residues. Here the CDR3 reads CASSLIPGTPSGYTF. CDR3 bases: TGCGCCAGCAGCTTGATCCCGGGTACCCCCTCGGGCTACACCTTC. The entire variable domain, with the rest obtained from reference TRBV5-1 and TRBJ1-2, is as follows: KAGVTQTPRYLIKTRGQQVTLSCSPISGHRSVSWYQQTPGQGLQFLFEYFSETQRNKGNFPGRFSGRQFSNSRSEMNVSTLELGDSALYLCASSLIPGTPSGYTFGSGTRLTVV.

The chain combines TRBV29-1 with TRBJ2-1; 10 bases match TRBD1. Looked up from germline, CDR1 is SQVTM and CDR2 is ANQGSEA. CDR3 length: 13 residues. Unmatched junction bases numbered 3, after V lost 4 bases and J lost 6 bases. CDR3 nucleotides: TGCAGCGTTGCGACAGGGGGCCGCAATGAGCAGTTCTTC. Protein sequence: CSVATGGRNEQFF.